This is a list of T cell receptor beta chains from one sample in a study of blood T cell repertoires in COVID-19. Method: immunoSEQ multiplex PCR; TCRdb's copy keeps in-frame clones and lacks some. This table holds about 210,000 clones, approximately 80% found once. The sample taken for sequencing was peripheral blood. These receptors were collected from a man aged 55 to 70 with acute or convalescent COVID-19. Both conserved end residues are part of each CDR3. Each record gives: D gene, clone size, V gene, J gene, CDR3 DNA, CDR3 protein. D genes are given only for firm matches. The size of a clone is reported for some rows only, either as once, few or many, or as a class for expanded clones.

.	.	TRBV2	TRBJ1-2	TGTGCCAGCACCCAGGAGGGGCTAGGTCGCTTC	CASTQEGLGRF
.	.	TRBV11-2	TRBJ2-1	TGTGCCAGCAGCTTAGTACCGGGAGTCATCGATGAGCAGTTCTTC	CASSLVPGVIDEQFF
.	.	TRBV4-1	TRBJ1-2	TGCGCCAGCAGCCAAGACCAGGGAATATCGTATGGCTACACCTTC	CASSQDQGISYGYTF
TRBD2	.	TRBV9	TRBJ2-1	TGTGCCAGCAGCGTAGGGAGCGGGGGTTACAATGAGCAGTTCTTC	CASSVGSGGYNEQFF
.	.	TRBV19	TRBJ2-5	TGTGCCAGTAGCCGAGCAGAGACCCAGTACTTC	CASSRAETQYF
.	.	TRBV20-1	TRBJ1-2	TGCAGTGCTAGTAGCGGGTCCTATGGCTACACCTTC	CSASSGSYGYTF
TRBD1	.	TRBV27	TRBJ1-5	TGTGCCAGCAGCACAGGGGGAGTGGGCAATCAGCCCCAGCATTTT	CASSTGGVGNQPQHF
.	.	TRBV24-1	TRBJ2-1	TGTGCCACCAGTGACTCCACTCTCGGTCTCAATGAGCAGTTCTTC	CATSDSTLGLNEQFF
.	.	TRBV24-1	TRBJ2-1	TGTGCCACCAGTTCCGGGATCGCCTACAATGAGCAGTTCTTC	CATSSGIAYNEQFF
TRBD2	.	TRBV7-9	TRBJ2-1	TGTGCCAGCCGGGAGCGGGAGTCGGGCTCCTACAATGAGCAGTTCTTC	CASRERESGSYNEQFF
.	.	TRBV2	TRBJ1-5	TGTGCCAGCAGGGGGGGAGGAAGCAATCAGCCCCAGCATTTT	CASRGGGSNQPQHF
TRBD1	.	TRBV7-2	TRBJ2-3	TGTGCCAGCAGCTTCCGACAGGGGGACACAGATACGCAGTATTTT	CASSFRQGDTDTQYF
.	.	TRBV12-3/TRBV12-4	TRBJ2-7	TGTGCCAGCAGTTTAGGACTAGGGAACAGAGGTCTCTTC	CASSLGLGNRGLF
.	.	TRBV6-5	TRBJ1-2	TGTGCCAGCAGTTTAAGCCAGGGCACCTATGGCTACACCTTC	CASSLSQGTYGYTF
TRBD2	once	TRBV5-3	TRBJ2-3	TGTGCCAGAAGCTTGGCCCTGGACGGGAGGGATACGCAGTATTTT	CARSLALDGRDTQYF
.	.	TRBV9	TRBJ2-1	TGTGCCAGCAGCGTAGCTTGGCTTGACAATGAGCAGTTCTTC	CASSVAWLDNEQFF
TRBD2	.	TRBV5-1	TRBJ2-1	TGCGCCAGCAGCTTAAATAGCGGGAGGGAAAATGAGCAGTTCTTC	CASSLNSGRENEQFF
TRBD1	.	TRBV29-1	TRBJ2-7	TGCAGCGTAGAGGGACAGGGGATTCGATACGAGCAGTACTTC	CSVEGQGIRYEQYF
.	.	TRBV1	TRBJ2-2	TGCACCAGCCCGCGATGGCGGGAGCTAAACACCGGGGAGCTGTTTTTT	CTSPRWRELNTGELFF
TRBD1	.	TRBV5-1	TRBJ1-6	TGCGCCAGCAGCGAGGACAGGGGGCTTACACCCCTCCACTTT	CASSEDRGLTPLHF
TRBD2	.	TRBV4-1	TRBJ2-1	TGCGCCAGCAGACAAAGCGGACTAGCGGGAGGAGGCAACAATGAGCAGTTCTTC	CASRQSGLAGGGNNEQFF
.	.	TRBV27	TRBJ1-6	TGTGCCAGCAGTTTAATCGGTAATTCACCCCTCCACTTT	CASSLIGNSPLHF
TRBD2	many	TRBV3-1/TRBV3-2	TRBJ2-3	TGTGCCAGCCGACAATCCGGGGGGGCGGGTACGCAGTATTTT	CASRQSGGAGTQYF
TRBD2	.	TRBV12-5	TRBJ2-1	TGTGCTAGTGGTTTGGTACCTAGCGGGAGTTACAATGAGCAGTTCTTC	CASGLVPSGSYNEQFF
.	.	TRBV14	TRBJ1-2	TGTGCCAGCAAGGCAGGGTCGGACTATGGCTACACCTTC	CASKAGSDYGYTF
.	.	TRBV4-1	TRBJ2-7	TGCGCCAGCAGCCCCCGCCCCTGGGGGACTCAACACGAGCAGTACTTC	CASSPRPWGTQHEQYF
TRBD2	.	TRBV6-1	TRBJ2-2	TGTGCCAGCAGTGTGTCTCGATTAGCGGGTACCGGGGAGCTGTTTTTT	CASSVSRLAGTGELFF
.	.	TRBV11-3	TRBJ1-2	TGTGCCAGCAGCTTAGATAAATGGGGAGCGTACTATGGCTACACCTTC	CASSLDKWGAYYGYTF
TRBD2	.	TRBV6-5	TRBJ2-7	TGTGCCAGCAGCAGATCTAGCGGGGGCTCCTACGAGCAGTACTTC	CASSRSSGGSYEQYF
TRBD2	.	TRBV6-5	TRBJ2-3	TGTGCCAGCAAGACGGGGGGGCCAGGAGATACGCAGTATTTT	CASKTGGPGDTQYF
TRBD1	.	TRBV27	TRBJ1-2	TGTGCCAGCAGTCCTACAGGGGCCTATGGCTACACCTTC	CASSPTGAYGYTF
TRBD1	.	TRBV11-2	TRBJ1-4	TGTGCCAGCAGATCATGGACAGGGCAAAATGAAAAACTGTTTTTT	CASRSWTGQNEKLFF
TRBD2	.	TRBV7-3	TRBJ2-3	TGTGCCAGCAGCACCCCGCCGGGAGGTGGGACAGATACGCAGTATTTT	CASSTPPGGGTDTQYF
TRBD2	.	TRBV9	TRBJ2-1	TGTGCCAGCAGCCCCGGTAGCGGGGGGCCCGTGGGTGAGCAGTTCTTC	CASSPGSGGPVGEQFF
.	.	TRBV18	TRBJ1-1	TGTGCCAGCTCACCACCGGGGGGAGGGGACACTGAAGCTTTCTTT	CASSPPGGGDTEAFF